Below are 25 T cell receptor beta chains sequenced from a single sample in a study of T cell responses to AZD1222 COVID-19 vaccine. The protocol was immunoSEQ multiplex PCR, while the TCRdb copy is restricted to in-frame clones and leaves out a portion. Among 150,000 or so clones, 93% were seen once, and the ten largest hold around 1.9%. Sample: peripheral blood, taken on day 0 of AZD1222 vaccination. These receptor sequences come from an adult in good health.

This chain joins TRBV27 and TRBJ2-2, with D perhaps TRBD1 (6 bases). V was pared by 5 bases and J by 0 bases, with 16 bases between. Germline V CDR1 and CDR2: MNHEY, SMNVEV (reference sequence). The CDR3 sequence is 17 residues long. CDR3 sequence (DNA): TGTGCCAGCAGTCGAAGATTCGACAGGCCGAACACCGGGGAGCTGTTTTTT. Encoded protein: CASSRRFDRPNTGELFF.

This chain joins TRBV2 and TRBJ2-7, with D perhaps TRBD1 (6 bases). V was pared by 2 bases and J by 3 bases, with 11 bases between. Germline V gene sequence: CDR1 SNHLY, CDR2 FYNNEI. CDR3 length: 14 amino acids. In DNA, the CDR3 is TGTGCCAGCAGTGAAACAAGACAGGTCTACGAGCAGTACTTC. Translated: CASSETRQVYEQYF.

The V and J genes are TRBV5-4 and TRBJ2-3, with 8 bases identical to TRBD2. This CDR3 comprises 14 residues. J was trimmed by 4 bases and V by 5 bases; bases with no gene match: 6. The germline gives CDR1 SGHNT, CDR2 YYREEE (reference sequence). The CDR3 loop is CASRPSGGPDTQYF. In DNA, the CDR3 is TGTGCCAGCAGGCCCAGCGGGGGCCCAGATACGCAGTATTTT.

This clone is medium-sized. The DNA of the CDR3 is TGCGCCAGCAGCCAAGTAGACTTGGGACTAGCGGGTCGAAATGAGCAGTTCTTC. It encodes CASSQVDLGLAGRNEQFF. V usage is TRBV4-1 and J usage is TRBJ2-1; 12 bases are shared with TRBD2. The CDR3 has 18 amino acids. V lost 1 base to trimming and J lost 7 bases; unmatched junction nucleotides: 11. Germline CDR1 and CDR2: MGHRA and YSYEKL.

This chain links TRBV2 with TRBJ1-1; tentatively, D is TRBD1 (5 bases). The germline V and J ends were trimmed by 7 bases and 2 bases, with 11 bases remaining between them. The CDR3 loop spans 13 amino acids. Germline CDR1 SNHLY, CDR2 FYNNEI. CDR3 DNA sequence: TGTGCCAGCATCGGGGGAGTCAACACTGAAGCTTTCTTT. Its protein product is CASIGGVNTEAFF.

J is TRBJ2-2 and V is TRBV2; D not resolved. The CDR3 runs to 12 residues. V was trimmed by 6 bases and J by 5 bases, leaving 7 bases between them. CDR1 SNHLY and CDR2 FYNNEI come from the germline V gene. Here the CDR3 DNA reads TGTGCCAGCAGCTTAGGTACCGGGGAGCTGTTTTTT. Encoded protein: CASSLGTGELFF. Together with reference TRBV2 and TRBJ2-2, the CDR3 gives the full variable domain: EPEVTQTPSHQVTQMGQEVILRCVPISNHLYFYWYRQILGQKVEFLVSFYNNEISEKSEIFDDQFSVERPDGSNFTLKIRSTKLEDSAMYFCASSLGTGELFFGEGSRLTVL.

The chain links TRBV2 to TRBJ2-2; D could derive from TRBD1 or TRBD2 (7 bases each). Per the germline V gene, CDR1 is SNHLY and CDR2 is FYNNEI. The CDR3 has 13 amino acids. V lost 7 bases, J lost 9 bases, and 15 bases lay in between. The CDR3 nucleotides are TGTGCCAGCAATTGGGAGGGGGCAAGGGAGCTGTTTTTT. Its protein is CASNWEGARELFF.

This sequence joins TRBV7-8 and TRBJ1-5, with no clear D. The V gene's germline CDR1 is SGHVS and CDR2 FQNEAQ. The CDR3 runs 14 residues. Trimming removed 5 bases at V and 4 bases at J, with 12 bases between. The CDR3 nucleotides read TGTGCCAGCAGCCGCCGGACGGCTAATCAGCCCCAGCATTTT. It translates to CASSRRTANQPQHF.

The chain has TRBV19 and TRBJ2-3; 16 bases line up with TRBD2. The CDR3 consists of 16 residues. The V segment lost 3 bases and the J segment 10 bases; nucleotides outside the gene matches: 7. CDR1 is LNHDA and CDR2 is SQIVND in the germline V gene (reference sequence). The CDR3 DNA follows: TGTGCCAGTAGTATTGGGACTAGCGGGAGGGCAATCGCGCAGTATTTT. This sequence encodes CASSIGTSGRAIAQYF.

The chain links TRBV19 to TRBJ2-7; 7 bases fit TRBD1. CDR1 and CDR2 (germline): LNHDA, SQIVND (reference sequence). The CDR3 covers 15 residues. Trimming cost V 3 bases and J 3 bases; bases outside gene matches: 8. Written as DNA, the CDR3 is TGTGCCAGTAGTATTAGTGGGACAGCGGTCTACGAGCAGTACTTC. Amino acids: CASSISGTAVYEQYF. Full variable domain (outside the CDR3, taken from reference TRBV19 and TRBJ2-7): DGGITQSPKYLFRKEGQNVTLSCEQNLNHDAMYWYRQDPGQGLRLIYYSQIVNDFQKGDIAEGYSVSREKKESFPLTVTSAQKNPTAFYLCASSISGTAVYEQYFGPGTRLTVT.

The chain links TRBV5-8 to TRBJ2-1; the D gene is possibly TRBD1 (5 bases). Germline V CDR1 and CDR2: SGHTS, YDEGEE. The ends were cut back, 0 bases at V and 0 bases at J, with 19 bases in the middle. The CDR3 is 19 residues long. For the CDR3, the DNA is TGTGCCAGCAGCTTGGTTCCAGGGATTGTGCTTAGCTCCTACAATGAGCAGTTCTTC. It yields the protein CASSLVPGIVLSSYNEQFF. Full variable domain (outside the CDR3, taken from reference TRBV5-8 and TRBJ2-1): EAGVTQSPTHLIKTRGQQATLRCSPISGHTSVYWYQQALGLGLQFLLWYDEGEERNRGNFPPRFSGRQFPNYSSELNVNALELEDSALYLCASSLVPGIVLSSYNEQFFGPGTRLTVL.

In the case of this clone: The sample contains more than one DNA sequence encoding this CDR3. The chain joins TRBV11-2 to TRBJ2-2, with D uncertain. The length of the CDR3 is 15 residues. Trimming left V 2 bases short and J 0 bases short, with 7 bases between. Germline V gene data show CDR1 as SGHAT and CDR2 as FQNNGV. CDR3 DNA sequence: TGTGCCAGCAGCTTACGAGGCCCGAACACCGGGGAGCTGTTTTTT. As protein: CASSLRGPNTGELFF.

This clone was seen only a few times. The genes are TRBV30 and TRBJ1-2; D is possibly TRBD1 (5 bases). CDR1 and CDR2 (germline): GTSNPN, SVGIG (reference sequence). Trimming stripped 0 bases from V and 8 bases from J, with 13 bases between. This CDR3 comprises 13 residues. The CDR3 region is CAWSVLEQGGYTF. The CDR3 DNA sequence: TGTGCCTGGAGTGTATTGGAGCAGGGAGGCTACACCTTC.

The chain links TRBV7-9 to TRBJ1-2, with unresolved D. Per the germline V gene, CDR1 is SEHNR and CDR2 is FQNEAQ (reference sequence). The CDR3 contains 14 residues. V lost 3 bases, J lost 2 bases, and 10 bases lay in between. Here the CDR3 DNA reads TGTGCCAGCAGCTTGGTTTCGGGGAACTATGGCTACACCTTC. The encoded protein is CASSLVSGNYGYTF.

The genes are TRBV18 and TRBJ1-1; TRBD1 agrees at 7 bases. Germline-derived CDR1 and CDR2 are KGHSH and LQKENI. The trim removed 4 bases at V and 7 bases at J, leaving 6 bases unmatched. CDR3 length: 13 residues. CDR3 DNA: TGTGCCAGCTCACTCACAGGGGCCCGTGAAGCTTTCTTT. As protein: CASSLTGAREAFF.

The V call is TRBV5-1, the J call TRBJ2-3; 10 bases fit TRBD2. The CDR3 totals 15 residues. The V gene end was trimmed by 0 bases and the J gene end by 4 bases; junction bases not matched to a gene: 2. Per the germline V gene, CDR1 is SGHRS and CDR2 is YFSETQ. CDR3 coding DNA: TGCGCCAGCAGCTTGGTCCTAGCGGGGGCAGATACGCAGTATTTT. It translates to CASSLVLAGADTQYF.

V is TRBV5-1 and J is TRBJ2-3, with 10 bases lining up with TRBD2. This CDR3 is 15 amino acids long. With 1 base clipped from V and 4 bases from J, the junction kept 3 bases outside the gene matches. Germline V gene data show CDR1 as SGHRS and CDR2 as YFSETQ. This CDR3 reads CASSLTSGMADTQYF. The CDR3 DNA reads as TGCGCCAGCAGCTTGACTAGCGGGATGGCAGATACGCAGTATTTT.

The rearrangement uses TRBV5-4 and TRBJ2-3; D gene ambiguous. The ends were cut back, 1 base at V and 0 bases at J, with 9 bases in the middle. Germline loops: CDR1 SGHNT, CDR2 YYREEE (reference sequence). This CDR3 region has 15 residues. The DNA of the CDR3 is TGTGCCAGCAGCTTGACAGCCGCTAGCACAGATACGCAGTATTTT. Its translation is CASSLTAASTDTQYF.

The rearrangement joins TRBV18 to TRBJ1-1; TRBD1 might be the D (6 bases). The V and J ends lost 3 bases and 0 bases respectively, with 17 bases between them. The length of the CDR3 is 17 residues. Germline V lookup: CDR1 KGHSH, CDR2 LQKENI. The CDR3 DNA is TGTGCCAGCTCACCCTACTACAGGGCCCAAATGAACACTGAAGCTTTCTTT. Translated: CASSPYYRAQMNTEAFF.

The chain uses TRBV4-1 and TRBJ2-5; the D gene is possibly TRBD2 (5 bases). The CDR3 extends over 13 amino acids. The V gene's germline CDR1 is MGHRA and CDR2 YSYEKL. Trimming left V 2 bases short and J 9 bases short, with 13 bases between. DNA of the CDR3: TGCGCCAGCAGCCAATCAGCGGTAGCAGCCCAGTACTTC. Translation: CASSQSAVAAQYF.

The chain links TRBV6-5 to TRBJ2-3, with D possibly matching TRBD2 (5 bases). The V and J ends lost 6 bases and 0 bases respectively, with 13 bases between them. CDR1 and CDR2 (germline): MNHEY, SVGAGI. The CDR3 runs to 15 residues. CDR3 sequence reads: CASSSDYSSTDTQYF. The DNA of the CDR3 is TGTGCCAGCAGCAGCGACTACTCTAGCACAGATACGCAGTATTTT.

The V gene is TRBV9, the J gene TRBJ2-2; 9 nucleotides agree with TRBD1. J lost 3 bases, V lost 4 bases, and 10 bases had no gene match. Per germline, CDR1 SGDLS and CDR2 YYNGEE. This CDR3 has 17 residues. CDR3 residues: CASSPRTGTGYTGELFF. The CDR3, as DNA: TGTGCCAGCAGCCCTAGAACCGGGACAGGGTACACCGGGGAGCTGTTTTTT.

The chain links TRBV4-1 to TRBJ2-1, with TRBD2 identical over 14 bases. Germline V gene lookup returns CDR1 MGHRA and CDR2 YSYEKL. Trimming removed 4 bases from V and 4 bases from J; junction bases left unmatched: 15. This CDR3 has 20 amino acids. CDR3 sequence (DNA): TGCGCCAGCAGCCTAGGGGGACTAGCGGGAGCCCAGGGAATATACAATGAGCAGTTCTTC. Its protein is CASSLGGLAGAQGIYNEQFF.

The chain recombines TRBV5-5 with TRBJ1-1, with unresolved D. The ends were cut back, 7 bases at V and 2 bases at J, with 18 bases in the middle. Per the germline V gene, CDR1 is SGHKS and CDR2 is YYEKEE (reference sequence). This CDR3 has 15 amino acids. The CDR3 loop reads CASRPFRTANTEAFF. For the CDR3, the DNA is TGTGCCAGCCGCCCCTTCAGGACGGCCAACACTGAAGCTTTCTTT.

The chain uses TRBV5-1 and TRBJ1-6; a possible D gene is TRBD1 (6 bases). The germline V gene has CDR1 SGHRS and CDR2 YFSETQ. The CDR3 totals 16 residues. Trimming pared 0 bases from V and 6 bases from J, leaving 13 bases between. The CDR3 bases are TGCGCCAGCAGCTTGGGGTTTACAGGGAGTAATTCACCCCTCCACTTT. It translates to CASSLGFTGSNSPLHF.